This entry features one TCR beta chain sequence. Each participant's cohort was designated according to participant-reported clinical history. This sample stems from a study of blood T cell repertoires in COVID-19. Clones were read by immunoSEQ multiplex PCR, and TCRdb kept only the in-frame ones, dropping some. The sample lists about 120,000 clones, 84% occurring once. This TCR came from a woman younger than 45 who had recovered from COVID-19. The sequenced material came from PBMCs or T cells enriched from blood (not recorded which).

The CDR3 region has the DNA TGTGCCAGCAGTGCTTCTAGGCCCCAGCATTTT. This translates into CASSASRPQHF. J is TRBJ1-5 and V is TRBV28, with unresolved D. The CDR3 consists of 11 residues. The V and J ends lost 5 bases and 9 bases respectively, with 8 bases between them. CDR1 is MDHEN and CDR2 is SYDVKM in the germline V gene.